This T cell receptor (beta chain) is drawn from a study of shared clonotypes between healthy human individuals. Study overall: Three CD4 naive, three CD4 memory, two CD8 naive and one CD8 memory plate were used per donor. Study-level points and caveats: Lower generation probabilities were found for non-shared clonotypes than for those shared by all four donors.

As regards this clone: Antigen specificity is unknown. Other DNA sequences in this sample translate to the same CDR3.

Germline lookup yields CDR1 SEHNR and CDR2 FQNEAQ (reference sequence). CDR3 length: 13 amino acids. V was clipped by 1 base and J by 11 bases, with 14 bases between them. TCRdb keeps only in-frame clones here, not all; method: immunoSEQ multiplex PCR. Counted here are a few million clones, about nine tenths occurring once; the ten biggest clones make up around 0.35%. The donors were all Caucasian adults (living in Nashville, Tennessee). Investigators divided CD4+ cells into CD45RA+ naive and CD45RA-negative memory subsets. The receptor was derived from a man between 18 and 35 years old in good health. Some clones in this sample may be carry-over from other donors' samples. Input material: naive CD4+ T cells from PBMCs. Regarding subset: CD45RA+ positively selected. The chain combines TRBV7-9 with TRBJ1-1; no clear D. The CDR3, as DNA: TGTGCCAGCAGCTTAGGTCTGGGCCCCAGCGCTTTCTTT. As protein: CASSLGLGPSAFF.